Listed here is a single T cell receptor beta chain. What it recognizes is unknown. The CDR3 spans 14 residues. V lost 4 bases and J 0 bases, leaving 10 bases between the germline ends. Germline CDR1 reads SGHTA; CDR2 reads FQGNSA. All participating donors were Caucasian adults from Nashville, Tennessee. Sequencing used immunoSEQ multiplex PCR; TCRdb keeps in-frame clones, though not all of them. The repertoire holds just over 2,000,000 clones, with 90% to 95% as singletons. These data are taken from a study of shared clonotypes between healthy human individuals. Study-wide findings and caveats: Relative to memory subsets, naive subsets generally showed larger estimated richness. Represented diversity (both genetic and exposure-history) was limited by the small number of donors. Depth of sequencing was expected to influence donor clonotype sharing.

What was sequenced was naive CD4+ T cells sorted from blood. Documented subset: CD45RA+ positively selected. The TCR was taken from a man aged 18 to 30 in good health. This chain links TRBV7-2 with TRBJ2-7, with D tentatively TRBD1 (5 bases). This CDR3 is CASSSRQTSYEQYF. The CDR3 coding sequence is TGTGCCAGCAGCTCCCGACAGACCTCCTACGAGCAGTACTTC.